These T cell receptor beta chains were read from a single sample in a study of cytomegalovirus exposure and HLA in healthy donors. Here immunoSEQ multiplex PCR was the method, and the copy in TCRdb shows in-frame clones only, minus some. The table lists about 170,000 clones, approximately 77% of them singletons. The sequenced sample was PBMCs. The source of these receptors is a male donor in good health and CMV-seronegative. Both conserved end residues are trimmed from each CDR3. Fields, in order: V gene, CDR3 protein.

TRBV14	ASSQEETRAGILAKNIQY
TRBV10-3	AISEYTSGKRY
TRBV7-2	ASSSQLLAGISYEQY
TRBV27	ASSPLDSPYGYT
TRBV7-6	ASSPRGGSGNTIY
TRBV28	ASSPETGTRSHEQY
TRBV14	ASSQAGASGNTIY
TRBV9	ASSVQGRHQETQY
TRBV10-1	ASRPGGGPDTQY
TRBV9	ASGRGMELEQY
TRBV19	AGSSGTEAF
TRBV6-5	ASSPAGQETQY
TRBV4-1	ASSREVQAARTNTEAF
TRBV29-1	SASGTVNEKLF
TRBV5-5	ASSFRTGSETQY
TRBV21-1	ASSQVVLAKNTQY
TRBV2	ASSHSGMISTGELF